This T cell receptor (beta chain) emerged from a study of cytotoxic CD8 clonotypes in ibrutinib-treated CLL. Study-wide context: Following treatment for a median about 12 months, range 6 to 36, response samples were then taken. Sequencing produced an average of about 280,000 productive templates and 94,082 productive rearrangements per sample.

Data came from immunoSEQ multiplex PCR; TCRdb stores just in-frame clones and leaves some out. The table includes 150,000 or so clones, roughly 88% detected once. Sequencing used PBMCs, obtained after 24 months of ibrutinib treatment. This clonotype was obtained from a human donor with chronic lymphocytic leukemia.

The CDR3 here is CAILGAASSGANVLTF. In nucleotides, the CDR3 is TGTGCCATTCTTGGCGCGGCGAGTTCTGGGGCCAACGTCCTGACTTTC. The chain joins TRBV11-2 to TRBJ2-6; D call uncertain. CDR1 and CDR2 (germline): SGHAT, FQNNGV. The CDR3 has 16 residues. The ends were cut back, 10 bases at V and 1 base at J, with 17 bases in the middle.